Presented here are 15 T cell receptor beta chains from one specimen sequenced in a study of OX40 agonist ivuxolimab in advanced cancers. Sequencing was performed with immunoSEQ multiplex PCR; in TCRdb, only in-frame clones are kept and a portion is missing. The sample has 150,000 to 180,000 clones; 90% to 95% are singletons. Sequencing used CD4+ or CD8+ T cells sorted from blood, obtained in a trial of the OX40 agonist ivuxolimab. Every receptor here comes from an adult with an advanced solid tumor such as melanoma, head and neck, liver or kidney cancer.

V and J are TRBV19 and TRBJ2-7; D is perhaps TRBD2 (5 bases). CDR1 is LNHDA and CDR2 is SQIVND in the germline V gene (reference sequence). Deletions cut 7 bases from V and 6 bases from J, with 25 bases between. This CDR3 has 16 residues. CDR3 residues: CASNSEHGEGVGEQYF. DNA of the CDR3: TGTGCCAGTAATTCTGAGCATGGAGAGGGCGTGGGCGAGCAGTACTTC.

The V call is TRBV7-2, the J call TRBJ2-3; D unresolved. The CDR3 is 13 amino acids. The germline V gene encodes CDR1 SGHTA and CDR2 FQGNSA. Trimming removed 1 base at V and 11 bases at J, with 13 bases between. The CDR3 protein is CASSLDPQVGQYF. The CDR3 DNA sequence: TGTGCCAGCAGCTTAGACCCCCAAGTGGGGCAGTATTTT.

The rearrangement joins TRBV2 to TRBJ2-5; tentatively, D is TRBD2 (6 bases). The V gene lost 4 bases and the J gene lost 5 bases, with 11 bases spanning the gap. The CDR3 runs to 13 residues. From germline, CDR1 is SNHLY and CDR2 FYNNEI. In DNA form, the CDR3 reads TGTGCCAGCAGTGTCGGGGCGGGGGAGACCCAGTACTTC. As protein: CASSVGAGETQYF.

The chain joins TRBV5-4 to TRBJ2-5, with 7 bases that match TRBD2. The CDR3 length is 14 residues. Germline V gene sequence: CDR1 SGHNT, CDR2 YYREEE (reference sequence). Germline trimming cut 3 bases from V and 7 bases from J; bases unmatched to any gene: 9. CDR3 residues: CASSSASGGMTQYF. CDR3 sequence (DNA): TGTGCCAGCAGCTCCGCCTCGGGGGGAATGACCCAGTACTTC.

This clone was counted once. The V gene is TRBV5-4, the J gene TRBJ2-5; D is ambiguous. Germline CDR1 SGHNT, CDR2 YYREEE (reference sequence). CDR3 length: 12 residues. Trimming stripped 4 bases from V and 4 bases from J, with 8 bases between. The CDR3 DNA is TGTGCCAGCAGCACGGGCGGAGAGACCCAGTACTTC. It encodes CASSTGGETQYF. Together with reference TRBV5-4 and TRBJ2-5, the CDR3 gives the full variable domain: ETGVTQSPTHLIKTRGQQVTLRCSSQSGHNTVSWYQQALGQGPQFIFQYYREEENGRGNFPPRFSGLQFPNYSSELNVNALELDDSALYLCASSTGGETQYFGPGTRLLVL.

The chain combines TRBV19 with TRBJ2-2; no reliable D call. Germline V gives CDR1 LNHDA, CDR2 SQIVND (reference sequence). Trimming removed 6 bases from V and 6 bases from J, with 8 bases in between. The CDR3 covers 12 residues. This chain's CDR3 is CASSKNAGELFF. The CDR3 bases are TGTGCCAGTAGCAAAAACGCCGGGGAGCTGTTTTTT.

This chain uses TRBV5-4 with TRBJ2-1, with 9 bases aligning to TRBD2. Germline-derived CDR1 and CDR2 are SGHNT and YYREEE (reference sequence). There are 14 residues in the CDR3. V trimming: 1 base; J trimming: 7 bases; junction bases outside the gene matches: 3. This chain's CDR3 is CASSLISGSNEQFF. DNA for the CDR3: TGTGCCAGCAGCTTGATTAGCGGGAGTAATGAGCAGTTCTTC.

The gene calls are TRBV28 and TRBJ1-1; D gene unclear. Between the trimmed V and J ends, which lost 5 bases and 3 bases, there was a span of 7 bases. The V gene's germline CDR1 is MDHEN and CDR2 SYDVKM. This CDR3 region has 12 residues. The chain's CDR3 is CASSGPYTEAFF. In DNA form, the CDR3 reads TGTGCCAGCAGTGGGCCCTACACTGAAGCTTTCTTT.

V is TRBV10-3 and J is TRBJ1-3; D is unresolved. V was cut by 7 bases and J by 4 bases, with 8 bases left in between. Germline values: CDR1 ENHRY, CDR2 SYGVKD. The CDR3 has 12 amino acids. CDR3: CAIKRVGNTIYF. CDR3 sequence (DNA): TGTGCCATCAAAAGGGTAGGAAACACCATATATTTT.

This clone came up a few times. Written as DNA, the CDR3 is TGCGCCAGCAGCCAAGATCCAGGCAGGGGAAACACCATATATTTT. Its protein is CASSQDPGRGNTIYF. This rearrangement joins TRBV4-1 to TRBJ1-3; D gene unclear. The CDR3 loop spans 15 amino acids. CDR1 is MGHRA, CDR2 YSYEKL, per germline. Deletions cut 0 bases from V and 4 bases from J, with 10 bases between.

This clone has more than one count but fewer than ten. V gene TRBV19 combines with J gene TRBJ2-3; maybe TRBD1 (5 bases). Trimming removed 5 bases at V and 0 bases at J, with 18 bases between. The V gene's germline CDR1 is LNHDA and CDR2 SQIVND (reference sequence). The length of the CDR3 is 17 residues. The CDR3 DNA follows: TGTGCCAGTAGTCCGCCCTGGGGCAGGGCCAGCACAGATACGCAGTATTTT. It specifies CASSPPWGRASTDTQYF.

The genes are TRBV2 and TRBJ1-2; D gene ambiguous. Germline values: CDR1 SNHLY, CDR2 FYNNEI. This CDR3 has 13 residues. The V and J ends lost 5 bases and 5 bases respectively, with 12 bases between them. CDR3 in DNA: TGTGCCAGCAGTCTTACAGCGCCTTATGGCTACACCTTC. Translation gives CASSLTAPYGYTF.

In its sample, this clone was seen once. The V and J genes are TRBV7-2 and TRBJ2-3, with a tentative D call TRBD1 (6 bases). Germline V gene lookup returns CDR1 SGHTA and CDR2 FQGNSA. The CDR3 length is 14 residues. With 8 bases removed from V and 6 bases from J, the gap between germline ends came to 18 bases. The CDR3 loop reads CASSPGRGRDTQYF. CDR3 in DNA: TGTGCCAGCTCGCCGGGCAGGGGCAGGGATACGCAGTATTTT.

The rearrangement joins TRBV25-1 to TRBJ1-1; 11 nucleotides line up with TRBD1. The CDR3 is 13 residues long. The V segment lost 4 bases and the J segment 11 bases; nucleotides outside the gene matches: 6. CDR1 is MGHDK, CDR2 SYGVNS, per germline. The CDR3 spells CASSGRTGGMAFF. The CDR3 DNA reads as TGTGCCAGCAGTGGTCGGACAGGGGGCATGGCTTTCTTT.

The chain employs TRBV14 and TRBJ2-1; D call uncertain. Per germline, CDR1 SGHDN and CDR2 FVKESK. The CDR3 loop spans 14 amino acids. V was shortened by 2 bases and J by 5 bases, with 10 bases between the two germline ends. This chain's CDR3 is CASSQPLSHNEQFF. Here the CDR3 DNA reads TGTGCCAGCAGCCAACCCCTTAGCCACAATGAGCAGTTCTTC.